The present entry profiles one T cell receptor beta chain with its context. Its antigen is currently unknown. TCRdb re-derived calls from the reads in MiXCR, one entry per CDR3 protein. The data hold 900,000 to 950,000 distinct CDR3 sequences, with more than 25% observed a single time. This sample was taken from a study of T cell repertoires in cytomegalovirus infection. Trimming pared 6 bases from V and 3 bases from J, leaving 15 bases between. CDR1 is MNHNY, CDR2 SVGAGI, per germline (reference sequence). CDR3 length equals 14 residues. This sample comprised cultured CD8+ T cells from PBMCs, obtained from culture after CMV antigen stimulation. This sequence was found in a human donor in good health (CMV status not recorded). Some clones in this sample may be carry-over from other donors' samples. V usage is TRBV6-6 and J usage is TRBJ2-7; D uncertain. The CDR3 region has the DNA TGTGCCAGCAGCCCCATCGATATTGGCTACGAGCAGTACTTC. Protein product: CASSPIDIGYEQYF.